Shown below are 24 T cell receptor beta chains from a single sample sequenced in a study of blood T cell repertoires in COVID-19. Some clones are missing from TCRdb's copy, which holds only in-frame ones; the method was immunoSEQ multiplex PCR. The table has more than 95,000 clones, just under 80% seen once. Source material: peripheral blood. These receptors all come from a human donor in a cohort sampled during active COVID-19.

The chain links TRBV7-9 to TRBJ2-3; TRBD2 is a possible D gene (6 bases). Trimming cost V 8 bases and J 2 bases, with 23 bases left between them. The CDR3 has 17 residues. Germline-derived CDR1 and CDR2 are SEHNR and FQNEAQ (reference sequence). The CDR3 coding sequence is TGTGCCAGCCTCTCCCGGAACGGGCGGGGATCCACAGATACGCAGTATTTT. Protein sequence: CASLSRNGRGSTDTQYF.

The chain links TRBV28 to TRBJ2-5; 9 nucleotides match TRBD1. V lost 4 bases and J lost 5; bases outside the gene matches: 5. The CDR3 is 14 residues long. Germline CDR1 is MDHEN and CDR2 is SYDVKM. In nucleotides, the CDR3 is TGTGCCAGCAGTTGGGACAGGGCACGGGAGACCCAGTACTTC. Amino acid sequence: CASSWDRARETQYF. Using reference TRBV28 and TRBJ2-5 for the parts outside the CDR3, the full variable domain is DVKVTQSSRYLVKRTGEKVFLECVQDMDHENMFWYRQDPGLGLRLIYFSYDVKMKEKGDIPEGYSVSREKKERFSLILESASTNQTSMYLCASSWDRARETQYFGPGTRLLVL.

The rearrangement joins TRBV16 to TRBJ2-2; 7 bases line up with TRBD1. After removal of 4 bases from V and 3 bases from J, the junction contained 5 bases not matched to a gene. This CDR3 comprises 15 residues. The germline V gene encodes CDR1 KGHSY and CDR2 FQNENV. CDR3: CASSPRQGDTGELFF. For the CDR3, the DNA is TGTGCCAGCAGCCCTCGACAGGGAGACACCGGGGAGCTGTTTTTT.

CDR3 nucleotides: TGTGCCAGCAGCGTAGTGGACAGGGGCTATTCACCCCTCCACTTT. It codes for CASSVVDRGYSPLHF. This chain links TRBV9 with TRBJ1-6, with 9 bases that match TRBD1. Germline V lookup: CDR1 SGDLS, CDR2 YYNGEE. J lost 8 bases, V lost 0 bases, and 3 bases had no gene match. The CDR3 spans 15 residues.

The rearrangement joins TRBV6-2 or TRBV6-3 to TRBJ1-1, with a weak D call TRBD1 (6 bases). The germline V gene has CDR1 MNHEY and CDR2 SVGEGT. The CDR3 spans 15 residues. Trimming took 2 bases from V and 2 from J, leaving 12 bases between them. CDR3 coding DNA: TGTGCCAGCAGTTACCCGACAGGCCTAAACACTGAAGCTTTCTTT. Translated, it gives CASSYPTGLNTEAFF.

The CDR3 spells CASSPQRGSHTGELFF. The CDR3 nucleotides read TGTGCCAGCAGCCCGCAGCGGGGGAGCCACACCGGGGAGCTGTTTTTT. This chain connects TRBV7-8 to TRBJ2-2; 8 nucleotides line up with TRBD2. V lost 5 bases and J lost 3; bases outside the gene matches: 8. Germline CDR1 SGHVS, CDR2 FQNEAQ. CDR3 length: 16 amino acids.

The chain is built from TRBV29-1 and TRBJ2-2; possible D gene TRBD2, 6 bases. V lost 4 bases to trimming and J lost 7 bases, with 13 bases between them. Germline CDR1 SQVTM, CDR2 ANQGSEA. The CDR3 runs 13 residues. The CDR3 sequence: CSVGGSGGGELFF. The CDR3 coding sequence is TGCAGCGTTGGAGGCTCCGGGGGCGGGGAGCTGTTTTTT.

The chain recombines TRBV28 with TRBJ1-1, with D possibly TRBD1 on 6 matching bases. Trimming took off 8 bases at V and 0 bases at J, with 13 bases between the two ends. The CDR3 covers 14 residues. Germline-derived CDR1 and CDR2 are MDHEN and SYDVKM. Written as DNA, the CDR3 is TGTGCCAGCCTAAAACAGGGAATGAACACTGAAGCTTTCTTT. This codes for CASLKQGMNTEAFF.

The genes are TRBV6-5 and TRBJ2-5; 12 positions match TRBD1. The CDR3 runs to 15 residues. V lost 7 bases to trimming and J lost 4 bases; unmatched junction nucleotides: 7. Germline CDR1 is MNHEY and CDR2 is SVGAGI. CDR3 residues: CASTDGDRGRETQYF. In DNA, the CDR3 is TGTGCCAGCACCGACGGGGACAGGGGGCGAGAGACCCAGTACTTC.

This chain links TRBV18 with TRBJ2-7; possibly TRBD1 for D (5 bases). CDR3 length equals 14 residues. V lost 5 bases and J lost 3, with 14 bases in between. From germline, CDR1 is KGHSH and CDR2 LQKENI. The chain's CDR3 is CASSIADSYYEQYF. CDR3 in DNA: TGTGCCAGCTCAATAGCTGACAGTTACTACGAGCAGTACTTC.

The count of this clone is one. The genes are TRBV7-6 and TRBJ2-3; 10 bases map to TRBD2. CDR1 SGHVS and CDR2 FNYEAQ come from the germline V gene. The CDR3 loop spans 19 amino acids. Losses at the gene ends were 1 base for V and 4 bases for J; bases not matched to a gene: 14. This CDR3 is CASSLVRVLAGVIADTQYF. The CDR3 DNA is TGTGCCAGCAGCTTAGTAAGGGTCCTAGCGGGAGTTATAGCAGATACGCAGTATTTT.

The CDR3: CASSLETGKKNTEAFF. In nucleotides, the CDR3 is TGTGCCAGCAGCCTGGAGACAGGGAAGAAAAACACTGAAGCTTTCTTT. The genes are TRBV5-4 and TRBJ1-1; 7 nucleotides match TRBD1. Trimming cost V 4 bases and J 2 bases; bases outside gene matches: 11. The CDR3 length is 16 residues. Germline CDR1 is SGHNT and CDR2 is YYREEE (reference sequence).

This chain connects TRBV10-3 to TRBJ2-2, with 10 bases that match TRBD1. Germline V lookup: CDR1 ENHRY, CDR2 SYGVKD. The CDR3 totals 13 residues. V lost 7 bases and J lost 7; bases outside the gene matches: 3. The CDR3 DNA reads TGTGCCATCAAAGGACAGGGGGTCGGGGAGCTGTTTTTT. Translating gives CAIKGQGVGELFF.

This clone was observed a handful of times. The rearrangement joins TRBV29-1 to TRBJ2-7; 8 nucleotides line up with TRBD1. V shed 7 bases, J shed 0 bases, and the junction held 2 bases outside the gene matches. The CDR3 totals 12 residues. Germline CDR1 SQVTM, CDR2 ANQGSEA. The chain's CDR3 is CSGTGGSYEQYF. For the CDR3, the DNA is TGCAGCGGTACAGGGGGCTCCTACGAGCAGTACTTC.

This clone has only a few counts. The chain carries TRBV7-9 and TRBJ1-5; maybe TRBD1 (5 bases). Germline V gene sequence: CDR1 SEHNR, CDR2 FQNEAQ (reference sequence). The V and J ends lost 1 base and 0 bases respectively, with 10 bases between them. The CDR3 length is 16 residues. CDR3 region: CASSLGTTDSNQPQHF. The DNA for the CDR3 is TGTGCCAGCAGCTTAGGGACAACGGATAGCAATCAGCCCCAGCATTTT.

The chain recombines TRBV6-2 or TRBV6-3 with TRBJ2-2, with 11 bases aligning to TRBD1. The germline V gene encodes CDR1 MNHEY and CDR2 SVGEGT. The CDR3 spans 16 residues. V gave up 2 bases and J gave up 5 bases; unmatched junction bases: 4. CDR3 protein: CASSYGTGGRTGELFF. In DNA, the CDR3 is TGTGCCAGCAGTTACGGGACAGGGGGTCGTACCGGGGAGCTGTTTTTT.

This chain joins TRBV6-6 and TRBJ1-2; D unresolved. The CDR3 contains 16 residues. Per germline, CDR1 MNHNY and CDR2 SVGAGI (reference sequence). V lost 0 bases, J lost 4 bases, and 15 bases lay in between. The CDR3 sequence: CASSYSRPGVGYGYTF. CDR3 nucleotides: TGTGCCAGCAGTTACTCGAGGCCGGGAGTGGGCTATGGCTACACCTTC.

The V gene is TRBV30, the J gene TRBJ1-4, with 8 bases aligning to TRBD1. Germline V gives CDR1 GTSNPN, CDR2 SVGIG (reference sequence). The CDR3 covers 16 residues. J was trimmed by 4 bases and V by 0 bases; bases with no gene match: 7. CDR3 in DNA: TGTGCCTGGAGTGTTCGCCGGACAGGGAGTAATGAAAAACTGTTTTTT. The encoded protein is CAWSVRRTGSNEKLFF.

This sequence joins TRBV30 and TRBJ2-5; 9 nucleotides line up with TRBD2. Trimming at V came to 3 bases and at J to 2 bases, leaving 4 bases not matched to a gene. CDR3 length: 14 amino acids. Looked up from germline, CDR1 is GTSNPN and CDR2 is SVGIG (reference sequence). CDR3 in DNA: TGTGCCTGGAGATCCGCGGGAGGGCAAGAGACCCAGTACTTC. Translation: CAWRSAGGQETQYF.

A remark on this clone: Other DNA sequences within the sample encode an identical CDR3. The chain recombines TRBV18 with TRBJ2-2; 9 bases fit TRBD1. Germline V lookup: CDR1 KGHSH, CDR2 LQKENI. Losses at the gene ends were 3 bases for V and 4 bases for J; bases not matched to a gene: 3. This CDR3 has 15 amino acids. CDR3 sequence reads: CASSPRQGGTGELFF. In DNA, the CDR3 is TGTGCCAGCTCACCTAGACAGGGGGGCACCGGGGAGCTGTTTTTT. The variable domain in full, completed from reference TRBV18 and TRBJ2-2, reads NAGVMQNPRHLVRRRGQEARLRCSPMKGHSHVYWYRQLPEEGLKFMVYLQKENIIDESGMPKERFSAEFPKEGPSILRIQQVVRGDSAAYFCASSPRQGGTGELFFGEGSRLTVL.

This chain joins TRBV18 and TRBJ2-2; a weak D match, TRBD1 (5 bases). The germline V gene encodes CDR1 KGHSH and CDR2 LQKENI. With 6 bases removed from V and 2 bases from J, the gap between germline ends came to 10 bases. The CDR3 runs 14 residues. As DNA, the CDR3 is TGTGCCAGCTCGGGCAGGGCCAACACCGGGGAGCTGTTTTTT. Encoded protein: CASSGRANTGELFF. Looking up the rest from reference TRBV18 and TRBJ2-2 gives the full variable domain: NAGVMQNPRHLVRRRGQEARLRCSPMKGHSHVYWYRQLPEEGLKFMVYLQKENIIDESGMPKERFSAEFPKEGPSILRIQQVVRGDSAAYFCASSGRANTGELFFGEGSRLTVL.

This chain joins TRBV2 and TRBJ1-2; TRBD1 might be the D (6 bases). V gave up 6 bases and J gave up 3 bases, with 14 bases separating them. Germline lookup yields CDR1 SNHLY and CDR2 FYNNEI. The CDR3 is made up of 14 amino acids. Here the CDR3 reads CASRAQGSDYGYTF. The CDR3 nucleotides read TGTGCCAGCAGGGCACAGGGTAGTGACTATGGCTACACCTTC.

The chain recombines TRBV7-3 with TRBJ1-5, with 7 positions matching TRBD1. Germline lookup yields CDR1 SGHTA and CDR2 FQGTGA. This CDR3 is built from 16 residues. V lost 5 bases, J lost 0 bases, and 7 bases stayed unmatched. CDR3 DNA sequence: TGTGCCAGCAGCCTTACAGGGGAATATAGCAATCAGCCCCAGCATTTT. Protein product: CASSLTGEYSNQPQHF. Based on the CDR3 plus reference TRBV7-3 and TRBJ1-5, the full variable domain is GAGVSQTPSNKVTEKGKYVELRCDPISGHTALYWYRQSLGQGPEFLIYFQGTGAADDSGLPNDRFFAVRPEGSVSTLKIQRTERGDSAVYLCASSLTGEYSNQPQHFGDGTRLSIL.

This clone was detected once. The CDR3 here is CASMASGSIGTGELFF. The CDR3 DNA is TGTGCCAGCATGGCTAGCGGGAGTATCGGTACCGGGGAGCTGTTTTTT. V gene TRBV11-2 combines with J gene TRBJ2-2, with TRBD2 matching 10 bases. Germline trimming cut 7 bases from V and 5 bases from J; bases unmatched to any gene: 10. The CDR3 contains 16 residues. Germline assignment: CDR1 SGHAT and CDR2 FQNNGV.